The 26 T cell receptor beta chains below were found in one sample sequenced in a study of cytomegalovirus exposure and HLA in healthy donors. The PCR made use of 60 Vbeta and 13 Jbeta primers. Clones were sequenced by immunoSEQ multiplex PCR, and TCRdb holds only the in-frame ones, with some missing. The table shows some 150,000 clones, with roughly 80% occurring only once. Sequenced: PBMCs. Receptors originate from a female donor in good health and CMV-seronegative.

This chain joins TRBV5-1 and TRBJ2-2, with 13 positions matching TRBD2. CDR3 length equals 18 residues. The V segment lost 4 bases and the J segment 0 bases; nucleotides outside the gene matches: 6. CDR1 and CDR2 (germline): SGHRS, YFSETQ. The chain's CDR3 is CASSLRLAGGPNTGELFF. CDR3 nucleotides: TGCGCCAGCAGCCTTCGACTAGCGGGAGGCCCGAACACCGGGGAGCTGTTTTTT.

This clone has more than one count but fewer than ten. This chain joins TRBV28 and TRBJ2-7, with 9 nucleotides matching TRBD1. Germline V lookup: CDR1 MDHEN, CDR2 SYDVKM. Losses at the gene ends were 4 bases for V and 4 bases for J; bases not matched to a gene: 8. The CDR3 runs 15 residues. Written as DNA, the CDR3 is TGTGCCAGCAGTTCCGGGACAGGGTTTTTGTACGAGCAGTACTTC. This sequence encodes CASSSGTGFLYEQYF.

V and J are TRBV9 and TRBJ1-2; possible D gene TRBD1, 6 bases. The CDR3 is made up of 15 amino acids. The V and J ends lost 4 bases and 8 bases respectively, with 21 bases between them. The V gene's germline CDR1 is SGDLS and CDR2 YYNGEE. The CDR3 loop is CASSPNLGDIGGYTF. CDR3 bases: TGTGCCAGCAGCCCTAACCTGGGGGACATAGGCGGCTACACCTTC.

DNA of the CDR3: TGTGCCAGCAGTGAACTGGGGGGGGCCTACAATGAGCAGTTCTTC. Amino acid sequence: CASSELGGAYNEQFF. This chain connects TRBV2 to TRBJ2-1, with 7 nucleotides matching TRBD2. Germline values: CDR1 SNHLY, CDR2 FYNNEI. The CDR3 totals 15 residues. V shed 2 bases, J shed 2 bases, and the junction held 3 bases outside the gene matches. The full variable domain, in which reference TRBV2 and TRBJ2-1 provide the parts outside the CDR3, is EPEVTQTPSHQVTQMGQEVILRCVPISNHLYFYWYRQILGQKVEFLVSFYNNEISEKSEIFDDQFSVERPDGSNFTLKIRSTKLEDSAMYFCASSELGGAYNEQFFGPGTRLTVL.

This chain connects TRBV6-1 to TRBJ2-7, with 8 bases identical to TRBD2. CDR1 is MNHNS, CDR2 SASEGT, per germline. This CDR3 has 14 amino acids. With 3 bases clipped from V and 1 base from J, the junction kept 2 bases outside the gene matches. The CDR3 protein is CASSDSGKSYEQYF. CDR3 nucleotide sequence: TGTGCCAGCAGTGATAGCGGGAAATCCTACGAGCAGTACTTC.

This clone was recorded a few times. This rearrangement joins TRBV29-1 to TRBJ1-2; the match to TRBD1 covers 7 bases. Germline assignment: CDR1 SQVTM and CDR2 ANQGSEA. Trimming at V came to 3 bases and at J to 8 bases, leaving 18 bases not matched to a gene. This CDR3 contains 16 residues. CDR3 in DNA: TGCAGCGTTGACGGAGAGGGGGCAGGAAAAGGAAGAGGCTACACCTTC. It specifies CSVDGEGAGKGRGYTF.

V usage is TRBV6-5 and J usage is TRBJ2-7, with 9 positions matching TRBD1. Trimming cost V 1 base and J 9 bases; bases outside gene matches: 4. This CDR3 region has 13 residues. Germline loops: CDR1 MNHEY, CDR2 SVGAGI. CDR3 region: CASSYWTGDVQYF. The CDR3 DNA reads as TGTGCCAGCAGTTACTGGACAGGGGATGTGCAGTACTTC.

V and J are TRBV29-1 and TRBJ2-3; 10 bases map to TRBD2. The ends lost 5 bases at V and 2 bases at J; junction bases unmatched: 13. This CDR3 has 17 residues. CDR1 SQVTM and CDR2 ANQGSEA come from the germline V gene. The CDR3 protein is CSVQTWTSGKFTDTQYF. CDR3 nucleotide sequence: TGCAGCGTTCAAACTTGGACTAGCGGCAAATTCACAGATACGCAGTATTTT.

This chain uses TRBV2 with TRBJ2-1, with 8 bases matching TRBD1. CDR3 length: 15 amino acids. V shed 4 bases and J 4 bases; nucleotides not matched to a gene: 6. The germline V gene has CDR1 SNHLY and CDR2 FYNNEI. The CDR3 region has the DNA TGTGCCAGCAGTGTTGGAGGACAGGGATACAATGAGCAGTTCTTC. Translating gives CASSVGGQGYNEQFF.

The J gene is TRBJ1-5, the V gene TRBV28; D is possibly TRBD1 (6 bases). CDR3 length: 14 amino acids. Trimming removed 3 bases at V and 4 bases at J, with 10 bases between. CDR1 is MDHEN and CDR2 is SYDVKM in the germline V gene. CDR3 DNA: TGTGCCAGCAGTTTGTACAGGGCAAATCAGCCCCAGCATTTT. It encodes CASSLYRANQPQHF. Full variable domain (outside the CDR3, taken from reference TRBV28 and TRBJ1-5): DVKVTQSSRYLVKRTGEKVFLECVQDMDHENMFWYRQDPGLGLRLIYFSYDVKMKEKGDIPEGYSVSREKKERFSLILESASTNQTSMYLCASSLYRANQPQHFGDGTRLSIL.

The rearrangement links TRBV7-2 to TRBJ2-3; D is undetermined. CDR1 is SGHTA and CDR2 is FQGNSA in the germline V gene. V shed 2 bases and J shed 2 bases, with 8 bases lying between them. This CDR3 comprises 14 residues. Here the CDR3 reads CASSLTAITDTQYF. The CDR3 DNA reads as TGTGCCAGCAGCTTAACTGCAATCACAGATACGCAGTATTTT.

Only a few counts were recorded for this clone. The chain is built from TRBV6-4 and TRBJ2-3, with 8 bases identical to TRBD1. This CDR3 has 16 residues. Germline CDR1 is MRHNA and CDR2 is SNTAGT. V was clipped by 0 bases and J by 1 base; unmatched bases: 3. The CDR3 nucleotides read TGTGCCAGCAGTGACTCGGTGACAGGGGGCACAGATACGCAGTATTTT. It encodes CASSDSVTGGTDTQYF.

This chain uses TRBV28 with TRBJ2-5, with 7 bases matching TRBD1. The CDR3 runs 14 residues. Looked up from germline, CDR1 is MDHEN and CDR2 is SYDVKM. V lost 5 bases to trimming and J lost 4 bases; unmatched junction nucleotides: 7. The CDR3 DNA reads as TGTGCCAGCAGTCCCAGGACAGGTAGAGAGACCCAGTACTTC. This encodes CASSPRTGRETQYF.

This clone was detected once. The gene calls are TRBV2 and TRBJ2-1; 7 bases line up with TRBD2. CDR1 SNHLY and CDR2 FYNNEI come from the germline V gene. CDR3 size: 11 residues. Germline trimming cut 11 bases from V and 15 bases from J; bases unmatched to any gene: 13. The CDR3 spells CALLSIPSGFF. CDR3 DNA: TGTGCCCTCCTTAGCATTCCTAGCGGGTTCTTC.

This chain uses TRBV30 with TRBJ1-5; D call uncertain. Germline lookup yields CDR1 GTSNPN and CDR2 SVGIG (reference sequence). This CDR3 is built from 17 residues. V dropped 2 bases and J dropped 0 bases, with 17 bases sitting between them. CDR3 sequence: CAWSSAGGAHSNQPQHF. CDR3 DNA sequence: TGTGCCTGGAGTAGTGCTGGCGGAGCCCATAGCAATCAGCCCCAGCATTTT.

This sequence joins TRBV15 and TRBJ1-1, with 7 bases fitting TRBD1. Germline CDR1 LNHNV, CDR2 YYDKDF (reference sequence). Trimming took 1 base from V and 5 from J; bases not matched to a gene: 1. This CDR3 is 13 amino acids long. CDR3 nucleotides: TGTGCCACCAGCAGAGGACAGGGAACTGAAGCTTTCTTT. Translation: CATSRGQGTEAFF.

The rearrangement joins TRBV27 to TRBJ1-1; 8 nucleotides align to TRBD1. The germline V gene has CDR1 MNHEY and CDR2 SMNVEV (reference sequence). V trimming: 4 bases; J trimming: 0 bases; junction bases outside the gene matches: 10. The CDR3 runs to 17 residues. CDR3 coding DNA: TGTGCCAGCAGTTCCACACTCCGACAGGGGATGAACACTGAAGCTTTCTTT. This translates into CASSSTLRQGMNTEAFF.

The rearrangement links TRBV2 to TRBJ2-2; D gene uncertain. Trimming removed 1 base from V and 5 bases from J, with 11 bases in between. This CDR3 is built from 15 residues. Germline-derived CDR1 and CDR2 are SNHLY and FYNNEI. As DNA, the CDR3 is TGTGCCAGCAGTGAAGTCATCTCGCGGACCGGGGAGCTGTTTTTT. Translating it yields CASSEVISRTGELFF.

The chain joins TRBV6-5 to TRBJ2-1; 8 bases agree with TRBD1. V trimming: 0 bases; J trimming: 15 bases; junction bases outside the gene matches: 7. The germline V gene has CDR1 MNHEY and CDR2 SVGAGI. CDR3 length: 13 residues. In nucleotides, the CDR3 is TGTGCCAGCAGTTACTCGAGGGGGACAGGCATGTTCTTC. The encoded protein is CASSYSRGTGMFF.

This chain joins TRBV15 and TRBJ2-3, with 8 bases aligning to TRBD2. The CDR3 is made up of 18 amino acids. After removal of 0 bases from V and 2 bases from J, the junction contained 10 bases not matched to a gene. In germline, CDR1 is LNHNV, CDR2 YYDKDF (reference sequence). The CDR3 DNA reads TGTGCCACCAGCAGAGATCCAACGCGGGAGGTGCACACAGATACGCAGTATTTT. Translated, it gives CATSRDPTREVHTDTQYF.

V gene TRBV5-1 combines with J gene TRBJ2-3; 14 bases are shared with TRBD2. Germline V CDR1 and CDR2: SGHRS, YFSETQ. The CDR3 consists of 16 residues. The ends lost 4 bases at V and 4 bases at J; junction bases unmatched: 5. The CDR3 DNA is TGCGCCAGCAGCGACGGACTAGCGGGAGGCTCAGATACGCAGTATTTT. It codes for CASSDGLAGGSDTQYF.

The gene calls are TRBV7-9 and TRBJ1-1; D remains unclear. Germline CDR1 SEHNR, CDR2 FQNEAQ (reference sequence). The CDR3 loop spans 15 amino acids. Between the trimmed V and J ends, which lost 2 bases and 3 bases, there was a span of 13 bases. Here the CDR3 DNA reads TGTGCCAGCAGCTTAAACGCAGGCCTGGACACTGAAGCTTTCTTT. Translated: CASSLNAGLDTEAFF.

This clone was seen only a few times. The chain joins TRBV4-1 to TRBJ1-2; D unclear. The CDR3 sequence is 14 residues long. From germline, CDR1 is MGHRA and CDR2 YSYEKL. V was clipped by 1 base and J by 3 bases, with 9 bases between them. In nucleotides, the CDR3 is TGCGCCAGCAGCCAAGCGGCGGCTTACTATGGCTACACCTTC. Encoded protein: CASSQAAAYYGYTF.

This sequence joins TRBV6-5 and TRBJ2-2; D is undetermined. The CDR3 consists of 12 residues. Trimming pared 6 bases from V and 6 bases from J, leaving 8 bases between. The germline V gene has CDR1 MNHEY and CDR2 SVGAGI. In DNA, the CDR3 is TGTGCCAGCAGCCAGATCCCCGGGGAGCTGTTTTTT. Translated: CASSQIPGELFF.

Concerning this clone: This CDR3 is missing its conserved last phenylalanine or tryptophan, likely due to a read error. The rearrangement joins TRBV30 to TRBJ1-1; D is possibly TRBD1 (5 bases). Germline assignment: CDR1 GTSNPN and CDR2 SVGIG (reference sequence). V lost 0 bases and J lost 5, with 10 bases in between. This CDR3 has 13 residues. The chain's CDR3 is CAWSVRGVTEAFV. In DNA form, the CDR3 reads TGTGCCTGGAGTGTACGGGGGGTAACTGAAGCTTTCGTT.

This chain joins TRBV29-1 and TRBJ1-3; possibly TRBD1 for D (6 bases). The CDR3 runs 13 residues. Per the germline V gene, CDR1 is SQVTM and CDR2 is ANQGSEA. V dropped 4 bases and J dropped 2 bases, with 9 bases sitting between them. The CDR3 sequence: CSVVSGAGNTIYF. CDR3 sequence (DNA): TGCAGCGTTGTATCAGGGGCTGGAAACACCATATATTTT.